This T cell receptor beta chain is from a study of blood T cell repertoires in COVID-19. Clones were sequenced by immunoSEQ multiplex PCR, and TCRdb holds only the in-frame ones, with some missing. Of about 160,000 clones listed, 85% to 90% were seen once; the top ten hold 5% to 8.5%. CDR3 size: 16 residues. After removal of 0 bases from V and 7 bases from J, the junction contained 6 bases not matched to a gene. The germline V gene has CDR1 LNHDA and CDR2 SQIVND (reference sequence). The genes are TRBV19 and TRBJ1-5; 10 bases align to TRBD1. The sequencing sample was made of PBMCs or T cells enriched from blood (not recorded which). The source of this sequence is a woman aged 45-65 years who had recovered from COVID-19. The CDR3, as DNA: TGTGCCAGTAGTATAGATGGGACAGGGGATCGGCAGCCCCAGCATTTT. Its translation is CASSIDGTGDRQPQHF.